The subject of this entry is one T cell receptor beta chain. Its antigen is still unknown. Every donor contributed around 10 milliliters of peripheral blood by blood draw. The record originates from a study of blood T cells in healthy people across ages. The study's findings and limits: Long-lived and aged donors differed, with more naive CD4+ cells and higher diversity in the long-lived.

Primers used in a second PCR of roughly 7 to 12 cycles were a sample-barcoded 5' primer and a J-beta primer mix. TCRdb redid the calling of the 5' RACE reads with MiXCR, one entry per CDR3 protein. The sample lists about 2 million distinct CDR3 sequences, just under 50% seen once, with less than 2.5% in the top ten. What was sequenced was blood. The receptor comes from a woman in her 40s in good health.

Here the CDR3 DNA reads TGCAGCGTTGAAGGGGGGGGACAGAGGGCCTACGAGCAGTACTTC. Residues: CSVEGGGQRAYEQYF. The rearrangement links TRBV29-1 to TRBJ2-7; perhaps D is TRBD1 or TRBD2 (7 bases each). Trimming took 1 base from V and 2 from J, leaving 15 bases between them. The CDR3 has 15 residues. From germline, CDR1 is SQVTM and CDR2 ANQGSEA.